These 16 T cell receptor beta chains were sequenced from one sample in a study of blood T cell repertoires in COVID-19. TCRdb's copy holds only in-frame clones and misses some; the assay was immunoSEQ multiplex PCR. The sample shows more than 200,000 clones, approximately 81% of them seen only once. Sample: peripheral blood. Source of these receptors: a man in his 60s with acute or convalescent COVID-19.

In DNA form, the CDR3 reads TGCAGTGCTGGTGGACCGGGGCCGGGGGGGGGCAATCAGCCCCAGCATTTT. This sequence encodes CSAGGPGPGGGNQPQHF. The chain joins TRBV20-1 to TRBJ1-5, with a weak D call TRBD1 (5 bases). The length of the CDR3 is 17 residues. CDR1 DFQATT and CDR2 SNEGSKA come from the germline V gene (reference sequence). Trimming shortened V by 5 bases and J by 2 bases, and 22 bases separated the two germline ends.

The V gene is TRBV29-1, the J gene TRBJ1-2, with D possibly being TRBD1 (5 bases). The germline gives CDR1 SQVTM, CDR2 ANQGSEA. V was trimmed by 4 bases and J by 4 bases, leaving 10 bases between them. CDR3 size: 12 residues. The CDR3 loop reads CSVGQLLYGYTF. CDR3 nucleotides: TGCAGCGTTGGACAGCTCCTCTATGGCTACACCTTC.

The chain combines TRBV29-1 with TRBJ2-7, with TRBD2 matching over 14 bases. V gave up 5 bases and J gave up 3 bases; unmatched junction bases: 6. CDR3 length: 15 amino acids. CDR1 and CDR2 (germline): SQVTM, ANQGSEA. For the CDR3, the DNA is TGCAGCGTTACCGGGACTAGCGGGAGAGTCTACGAGCAGTACTTC. It specifies CSVTGTSGRVYEQYF.

The CDR3 reads CASSSGGSYGYTF. The CDR3 region has the DNA TGTGCCAGCAGCTCAGGGGGTAGCTATGGCTACACCTTC. The rearrangement links TRBV5-4 to TRBJ1-2, with TRBD1 matching 7 bases. This CDR3 is 13 amino acids long. Germline loops: CDR1 SGHNT, CDR2 YYREEE (reference sequence). The ends lost 3 bases at V and 4 bases at J; junction bases unmatched: 3.

This chain links TRBV7-9 with TRBJ2-3; TRBD2 matches at 12 bases. With 5 bases clipped from V and 0 bases from J, the junction kept 9 bases outside the gene matches. The CDR3 has 18 residues. Germline V lookup: CDR1 SEHNR, CDR2 FQNEAQ (reference sequence). The CDR3 nucleotides are TGTGCCAGCAGCCGCTGGACTAGCGGGACAATTAGCACAGATACGCAGTATTTT. Its translation: CASSRWTSGTISTDTQYF.

The V gene is TRBV28, the J gene TRBJ2-3; 12 bases map to TRBD2. The CDR3 is 13 residues long. CDR1 MDHEN and CDR2 SYDVKM come from the germline V gene. The ends lost 10 bases at V and 5 bases at J; junction bases unmatched: 4. CDR3 protein: CAITGLAGDTQYF. The CDR3 DNA reads as TGTGCCATCACGGGACTAGCGGGAGATACGCAGTATTTT.

The gene calls are TRBV11-3 and TRBJ1-3, with unresolved D. This CDR3 has 17 amino acids. CDR1 and CDR2 (germline): SGHNT, YENEEA. The V gene lost 1 base and the J gene lost 0 bases, with 13 bases spanning the gap. CDR3 amino acids: CASSLAASDTSGNTIYF. CDR3 sequence (DNA): TGTGCCAGCAGCTTAGCCGCCTCAGACACCTCTGGAAACACCATATATTTT.

This chain uses TRBV5-6 with TRBJ2-7; 10 bases are shared with TRBD1. Germline loops: CDR1 SGHDT, CDR2 YYEEEE. The V gene end was trimmed by 4 bases and the J gene end by 9 bases; junction bases not matched to a gene: 16. The CDR3 is 16 residues long. CDR3 residues: CASSLTGTGVIFAQYF. DNA of the CDR3: TGTGCCAGCAGCCTAACCGGGACAGGGGTGATTTTCGCGCAGTACTTC.

This chain joins TRBV28 and TRBJ2-7, with TRBD1 matching over 9 bases. There are 15 residues in the CDR3. The ends lost 6 bases at V and 2 bases at J; junction bases unmatched: 8. Germline assignment: CDR1 MDHEN and CDR2 SYDVKM. As DNA, the CDR3 is TGTGCCAGCAGATTTCCGGGACAGGGAACCTACGAGCAGTACTTC. Encoded protein: CASRFPGQGTYEQYF.

V usage is TRBV11-2 and J usage is TRBJ2-1; TRBD2 matches at 9 bases. This CDR3 is built from 14 residues. After removal of 4 bases from V and 6 bases from J, the junction contained 4 bases not matched to a gene. Germline V gene sequence: CDR1 SGHAT, CDR2 FQNNGV. In nucleotides, the CDR3 is TGTGCCAGCAGCTCTTTAGCGGGAGTCAATGAGCAGTTCTTC. Amino acids: CASSSLAGVNEQFF.

The chain employs TRBV10-3 and TRBJ1-1, with D maybe TRBD1 (6 bases). There are 15 residues in the CDR3. The V end lost 5 bases, the J end lost 3 bases, and 16 bases lay between the germline ends. The germline V gene has CDR1 ENHRY and CDR2 SYGVKD. The CDR3 nucleotides are TGTGCCATCAGTCCCCGAGGGGGGGTGGACACTGAAGCTTTCTTT. This sequence encodes CAISPRGGVDTEAFF.

In regard to this clone: This sample includes further DNA sequences coding for the same CDR3. The V and J genes are TRBV7-9 and TRBJ2-5; tentative D call: TRBD2 (6 bases). The germline V gene encodes CDR1 SEHNR and CDR2 FQNEAQ (reference sequence). Trimming removed 2 bases at V and 2 bases at J, with 12 bases between. This CDR3 is built from 15 residues. CDR3 sequence: CASSLWVGGQETQYF. As DNA, the CDR3 is TGTGCCAGCAGCTTATGGGTCGGGGGACAAGAGACCCAGTACTTC.

This CDR3 is CASSKDGQAYPLDTEAFF. The CDR3 nucleotides read TGTGCCAGCAGCAAAGATGGACAGGCGTACCCCCTGGACACTGAAGCTTTCTTT. J is TRBJ1-1 and V is TRBV21-1; the listed D gene, TRBD1, was not tested against the DNA. TRBV21-1 is a known pseudogene. The length of the CDR3 is 18 residues.

The rearrangement links TRBV18 to TRBJ1-1; D gene unclear. This CDR3 comprises 11 residues. Germline V gene sequence: CDR1 KGHSH, CDR2 LQKENI. V lost 5 bases to trimming and J lost 7 bases, with 8 bases between them. The DNA for the CDR3 is TGTGCCAGCTCAATAACTGATGAAGCTTTCTTT. Translating gives CASSITDEAFF.

The CDR3: CASATLGTPGEPQHF. The CDR3 bases are TGTGCCAGCGCGACGCTAGGGACCCCGGGGGAGCCCCAGCATTTT. J is TRBJ1-5 and V is TRBV27; maybe TRBD1 (5 bases). Trimming cost V 8 bases and J 8 bases, with 22 bases left between them. The CDR3 sequence is 15 residues long. In germline, CDR1 is MNHEY, CDR2 SMNVEV (reference sequence).

This sequence joins TRBV5-4 and TRBJ2-3; 9 bases are shared with TRBD1. Germline V lookup: CDR1 SGHNT, CDR2 YYREEE (reference sequence). This CDR3 spans 16 amino acids. The V segment lost 6 bases and the J segment 4 bases; nucleotides outside the gene matches: 12. The CDR3 DNA sequence: TGTGCCAGCACCACCGGGGGGACAGGGAAGTCAGATACGCAGTATTTT. This gives the protein CASTTGGTGKSDTQYF.